Below, 16 T cell receptor beta chains from the same sample are listed, as sequenced in a study of T cell responses to AZD1222 COVID-19 vaccine. Method: immunoSEQ multiplex PCR; TCRdb's copy keeps in-frame clones and lacks some. The data show about 160,000 clones, 85% to 95% seen once. The starting material was peripheral blood, obtained on day 0 of AZD1222 vaccination. The receptors shown here come from an adult in good health.

J is TRBJ1-1 and V is TRBV6-5; 9 nucleotides match TRBD1. With 5 bases clipped from V and 6 bases from J, the junction kept 4 bases outside the gene matches. Germline CDR1 is MNHEY and CDR2 is SVGAGI. The CDR3 spans 13 residues. This CDR3 is CASSRDRDSEAFF. The CDR3 region has the DNA TGTGCCAGCAGTAGGGACAGGGACTCTGAAGCTTTCTTT.

The chain has TRBV18 and TRBJ1-4; the D gene is possibly TRBD1 (5 bases). The CDR3 totals 15 residues. Trimming took off 2 bases at V and 6 bases at J, with 13 bases between the two ends. Germline values: CDR1 KGHSH, CDR2 LQKENI. The CDR3 reads CASSPNAGQDEKLFF. Here the CDR3 DNA reads TGTGCCAGCTCACCAAATGCGGGGCAAGATGAAAAACTGTTTTTT.

The rearrangement uses TRBV27 and TRBJ2-5; 8 bases agree with TRBD1. Germline CDR1 MNHEY, CDR2 SMNVEV (reference sequence). This CDR3 has 15 residues. After removal of 4 bases from V and 1 base from J, the junction contained 5 bases not matched to a gene. CDR3 protein: CASSSSTGAQETQYF. CDR3 nucleotide sequence: TGTGCCAGCAGTTCCTCGACAGGGGCCCAAGAGACCCAGTACTTC.

V gene TRBV5-1 combines with J gene TRBJ1-2; D perhaps matches TRBD1 (5 bases). Deletions cut 2 bases from V and 0 bases from J, with 11 bases between. The CDR3 runs 15 residues. The germline V gene encodes CDR1 SGHRS and CDR2 YFSETQ. Here the CDR3 reads CASSLRGESNYGYTF. DNA for the CDR3: TGCGCCAGCAGCTTACGGGGGGAATCTAACTATGGCTACACCTTC.

V usage is TRBV6-5 and J usage is TRBJ1-1; 10 nucleotides match TRBD1. Looked up from germline, CDR1 is MNHEY and CDR2 is SVGAGI. Trimming cost V 7 bases and J 6 bases; bases outside gene matches: 8. There are 14 residues in the CDR3. The CDR3 DNA reads as TGTGCCAGCACCAAGACAGGGGGCGCGGCTGAAGCTTTCTTT. The encoded protein is CASTKTGGAAEAFF.

V gene TRBV6-5 combines with J gene TRBJ1-4, with a weak D call TRBD1 (5 bases). The V gene's germline CDR1 is MNHEY and CDR2 SVGAGI. The V end lost 7 bases, the J end lost 8 bases, and 17 bases lay between the germline ends. The CDR3 length is 14 residues. The CDR3 region is CASNPGDSEEKLFF. In nucleotides, the CDR3 is TGTGCCAGCAACCCGGGGGATAGCGAGGAAAAACTGTTTTTT.

The gene calls are TRBV30 and TRBJ1-2; D is unresolved. Germline V CDR1 and CDR2: GTSNPN, SVGIG (reference sequence). Trimming pared 0 bases from V and 4 bases from J, leaving 9 bases between. The CDR3 contains 13 residues. CDR3 protein: CAWSVGIGYGYTF. The CDR3, as DNA: TGTGCCTGGAGTGTGGGTATCGGCTATGGCTACACCTTC.

This clone was observed once. The CDR3 DNA reads TGTGCCAGCAGCCAAGGCCAACTAGGCGCAGATACGCAGTATTTT. Residues: CASSQGQLGADTQYF. The rearrangement uses TRBV4-2 and TRBJ2-3; TRBD2 might be the D (5 bases). V was cut by 1 base and J by 4 bases, with 12 bases left in between. Per germline, CDR1 LGHNA and CDR2 YNFKEQ. The CDR3 sequence is 15 residues long.

The V and J genes are TRBV27 and TRBJ1-2; 8 bases align to TRBD1. V was pared by 5 bases and J by 1 base, with 9 bases of the junction left unmatched. The CDR3 is 16 amino acids. Germline lookup yields CDR1 MNHEY and CDR2 SMNVEV (reference sequence). In DNA form, the CDR3 reads TGTGCCAGCAGTCCAAGACGGGACAGGTTTAACTATGGCTACACCTTC. Its protein product is CASSPRRDRFNYGYTF.

V usage is TRBV4-1 and J usage is TRBJ1-2, with unresolved D. V shed 6 bases and J shed 2 bases, with 4 bases lying between them. Germline V gene data show CDR1 as MGHRA and CDR2 as YSYEKL. CDR3 length: 11 residues. The CDR3 reads CASSSNYGYTF. The CDR3 nucleotides read TGCGCCAGCAGTTCGAACTATGGCTACACCTTC.

This rearrangement joins TRBV4-3 to TRBJ2-1, with 11 bases aligning to TRBD1. Trimming cost V 0 bases and J 7 bases; bases outside gene matches: 11. The CDR3 is made up of 18 amino acids. Germline V CDR1 and CDR2: LGHNA, YSLEER. The DNA for the CDR3 is TGCGCCAGCAGCCAAGATCTAGGGGGGGACAGGGGGTGGAATGAGCAGTTCTTC. This codes for CASSQDLGGDRGWNEQFF.

CDR3: CASSLGHLYGYTF. In nucleotides, the CDR3 is TGCGCCAGCAGCTTGGGACACTTGTATGGCTACACCTTC. The gene calls are TRBV4-3 and TRBJ1-2; D may be TRBD1 (6 bases). The CDR3 loop spans 13 amino acids. Germline loops: CDR1 LGHNA, CDR2 YSLEER. Trimming pared 5 bases from V and 5 bases from J, leaving 12 bases between.

This chain joins TRBV30 and TRBJ2-7; D might be TRBD2 (5 bases). There are 15 residues in the CDR3. In germline, CDR1 is GTSNPN, CDR2 SVGIG (reference sequence). V was cut by 4 bases and J by 1 base, with 17 bases left in between. The CDR3, as DNA: TGTGCCTGGACATCCTTCGCCCGGGAATCCTACGAGCAGTACTTC. It encodes CAWTSFARESYEQYF. The full variable domain, in which reference TRBV30 and TRBJ2-7 provide the parts outside the CDR3, is SQTIHQWPATLVQPVGSPLSLECTVEGTSNPNLYWYRQAAGRGLQLLFYSVGIGQISSEVPQNLSASRPQDRQFILSSKKLLLSDSGFYLCAWTSFARESYEQYFGPGTRLTVT.

CDR3 in DNA: TGTGCCAGCAGCCACGATCCGGGACACAACACTGAAGCTTTCTTT. Protein product: CASSHDPGHNTEAFF. The gene calls are TRBV5-8 and TRBJ1-1; TRBD1 is a possible D gene (6 bases). Deletions cut 4 bases from V and 2 bases from J, with 15 bases between. Germline V CDR1 and CDR2: SGHTS, YDEGEE. The CDR3 totals 15 residues.

This clone has more than one count but fewer than ten. The rearrangement joins TRBV4-1 to TRBJ1-4, with 9 positions matching TRBD1. This CDR3 comprises 16 residues. V shed 1 base and J 5 bases; nucleotides not matched to a gene: 5. From germline, CDR1 is MGHRA and CDR2 YSYEKL. CDR3 in DNA: TGCGCCAGCAGCCAAGTTCCCGGGACAGGGAATGAAAAACTGTTTTTT. Translated: CASSQVPGTGNEKLFF.

The rearrangement links TRBV6-5 to TRBJ1-2; D ambiguous. Germline CDR1 reads MNHEY; CDR2 reads SVGAGI. This CDR3 spans 13 amino acids. V gave up 6 bases and J gave up 4 bases, with 12 bases separating them. CDR3 loop: CASSPEAGYGYTF. The DNA of the CDR3 is TGTGCCAGCAGCCCGGAAGCCGGCTATGGCTACACCTTC.